This TCR beta chain originates from a study of tumor-infiltrating lymphocytes in localized non-small cell lung cancer. Whole-study context: The cohort mixed smokers and never-smokers, several histologies, and some post-neoadjuvant-chemotherapy samples. Tumor tissue and non-adjacent uninvolved lung came from each patient.

TCRdb's table, derived via immunoSEQ multiplex PCR, lists solely in-frame clones and lacks some. The sample holds 9,500 to 10,000 clones; under 85% are singletons and the top ten take roughly 20%. As for this clone: The antigen is unknown.

Study-wide points: Tumor T-cell fraction from TCR sequencing was not associated with recurrence-free survival (p = 0.61). Tumors had more T cell infiltration than uninvolved lung, per TCRbeta sequencing and CD3 counts.

The germline gives CDR1 SGHDT, CDR2 YYEEEE. V was pared by 0 bases and J by 6 bases, with 15 bases between. The CDR3 contains 15 residues. The chain joins TRBV5-6 to TRBJ1-2, with a possible D match to TRBD1 (5 bases). This clonotype originated in a human donor with non-small cell lung cancer. The sequenced sample was lung tumor tissue. CDR3 in amino acids: CASSLDWIGTNGYTF. In DNA, the CDR3 is TGTGCCAGCAGCTTGGATTGGATAGGGACGAATGGCTACACCTTC.